These 31 T cell receptor beta chains came from one sample sequenced in a study of blood T cell repertoires in COVID-19. Clones were read by immunoSEQ multiplex PCR, and TCRdb kept only the in-frame ones, dropping some. The data show approximately 250,000 clones, about 87% seen once. Sequenced sample: PBMCs or T cells enriched from blood (not recorded which). These receptor sequences come from a woman in her 30s with acute COVID-19.

As regards this clone: The sample carries other DNA sequences with the same CDR3. The rearrangement links TRBV9 to TRBJ2-5; D might be TRBD2 (5 bases). The CDR3 consists of 14 residues. Germline values: CDR1 SGDLS, CDR2 YYNGEE. V gave up 0 bases and J gave up 2 bases, with 8 bases separating them. The CDR3 DNA is TGTGCCAGCAGCGTAGCTGGGAGTCAAGAGACCCAGTACTTC. It yields the protein CASSVAGSQETQYF. Combining the CDR3 with reference TRBV9 and TRBJ2-5 gives the whole variable domain DSGVTQTPKHLITATGQRVTLRCSPRSGDLSVYWYQQSLDQGLQFLIQYYNGEERAKGNILERFSAQQFPDLHSELNLSSLELGDSALYFCASSVAGSQETQYFGPGTRLLVL.

The chain is built from TRBV3-1 (or the pseudogene TRBV3-2) and TRBJ1-4; a weak D match, TRBD1 (5 bases). Deletions cut 4 bases from V and 7 bases from J, with 10 bases between. Germline values: CDR1 LGHDT, CDR2 YNNKEL (reference sequence). This CDR3 contains 13 residues. The CDR3 sequence is CASSRQGGEKLFF. The CDR3 DNA is TGTGCCAGCAGCCGGCAGGGAGGTGAAAAACTGTTTTTT.

The chain recombines TRBV3-1 (or the pseudogene TRBV3-2) with TRBJ1-5, with TRBD1 as a possible D gene (6 bases). V was pared by 2 bases and J by 0 bases, with 8 bases between. Germline V gene data show CDR1 as LGHDT and CDR2 as YNNKEL (reference sequence). The CDR3 runs 15 residues. The CDR3: CASSQQGNSNQPQHF. The CDR3 DNA follows: TGTGCCAGCAGCCAACAGGGGAATAGCAATCAGCCCCAGCATTTT.

The CDR3 loop is CATGGGRDEAFF. As DNA, the CDR3 is TGTGCCACCGGGGGAGGACGGGATGAAGCTTTCTTT. V usage is TRBV24-1 and J usage is TRBJ1-1, with D possibly matching TRBD1 (5 bases). From germline, CDR1 is KGHDR and CDR2 SFDVKD. The CDR3 contains 12 residues. Trimming removed 9 bases from V and 7 bases from J, with 14 bases in between.

J is TRBJ2-7 and V is TRBV29-1; 8 bases align to TRBD1. Germline CDR1 reads SQVTM; CDR2 reads ANQGSEA. CDR3 size: 14 residues. The trim removed 4 bases at V and 0 bases at J, leaving 5 bases unmatched. This CDR3 reads CSVVAGQGSYEQYF. CDR3 coding DNA: TGCAGCGTTGTAGCTGGACAGGGCTCCTACGAGCAGTACTTC.

CDR3 residues: CASSPRTYNEQFF. The CDR3 nucleotides read TGTGCCAGCAGCCCGAGGACCTACAATGAGCAGTTCTTC. The chain is built from TRBV7-9 and TRBJ2-1; D not certain. V lost 5 bases and J lost 2, with 7 bases in between. The CDR3 consists of 13 residues. Germline CDR1 is SEHNR and CDR2 is FQNEAQ (reference sequence). The full variable domain, with the rest looked up from reference TRBV7-9 and TRBJ2-1, is DTGVSQNPRHKITKRGQNVTFRCDPISEHNRLYWYRQTLGQGPEFLTYFQNEAQLEKSRLLSDRFSAERPKGSFSTLEIQRTEQGDSAMYLCASSPRTYNEQFFGPGTRLTVL.

The V and J genes are TRBV15 and TRBJ2-3; possible D gene TRBD2, 7 bases. The germline V gene has CDR1 LNHNV and CDR2 YYDKDF (reference sequence). The CDR3 sequence is 19 residues long. Trimming pared 2 bases from V and 6 bases from J, leaving 27 bases between. The CDR3 bases are TGTGCCACCAGCAGAAGCAAGGGGGGCCGGGGGGCGATCGGGGATACGCAGTATTTT. It translates to CATSRSKGGRGAIGDTQYF.

The genes are TRBV28 and TRBJ1-4; unclear D gene. The germline V gene encodes CDR1 MDHEN and CDR2 SYDVKM. The ends were cut back, 6 bases at V and 0 bases at J, with 17 bases in the middle. The CDR3 loop spans 17 amino acids. CDR3 DNA: TGTGCCAGCAGATTGACCCAGCGGCCGCCAACTAATGAAAAACTGTTTTTT. Encoded protein: CASRLTQRPPTNEKLFF.

CDR3 region: CAWGHNQPQHF. CDR3 DNA sequence: TGTGCCTGGGGACACAATCAGCCCCAGCATTTT. The J gene is TRBJ1-5, the V gene TRBV30; D may be TRBD1 (5 bases). V gave up 5 bases and J gave up 3 bases, with 5 bases separating them. The CDR3 loop spans 11 amino acids. Germline V CDR1 and CDR2: GTSNPN, SVGIG (reference sequence).

J is TRBJ1-5 and V is TRBV18; TRBD1 matches 10 bases. V lost 5 bases to trimming and J lost 5 bases; unmatched junction nucleotides: 0. There are 13 residues in the CDR3. Germline V lookup: CDR1 KGHSH, CDR2 LQKENI. The CDR3 loop is CASSGTGDQPQHF. As DNA, the CDR3 is TGTGCCAGCTCAGGGACAGGGGATCAGCCCCAGCATTTT.

The chain combines TRBV7-6 with TRBJ1-1; 9 bases match TRBD1. This CDR3 has 14 residues. J gave up 6 bases and V 0 bases, and 2 bases lay outside the gene matches. The V gene's germline CDR1 is SGHVS and CDR2 FNYEAQ. The CDR3 coding sequence is TGTGCCAGCAGCTTAGCGAGACAGGGGGCTGAAGCTTTCTTT. Protein product: CASSLARQGAEAFF.

The genes are TRBV2 and TRBJ2-7; D may be TRBD2 (6 bases). Trimming shortened V by 10 bases and J by 3 bases, and 16 bases separated the two germline ends. The V gene's germline CDR1 is SNHLY and CDR2 FYNNEI. This CDR3 contains 13 residues. The CDR3 DNA is TGTGCCATCTACCCGGGACTCGACTACGAGCAGTACTTC. This translates into CAIYPGLDYEQYF.

The chain has TRBV7-9 and TRBJ1-2, with D possibly being TRBD1 (6 bases). Between the trimmed V and J ends, which lost 1 base and 4 bases, there was a span of 10 bases. The CDR3 spans 14 residues. Germline loops: CDR1 SEHNR, CDR2 FQNEAQ (reference sequence). In DNA, the CDR3 is TGTGCCAGCAGCTTAGTGGAACAGGGCTATGGCTACACCTTC. As protein: CASSLVEQGYGYTF.

This chain connects TRBV28 to TRBJ1-5; D perhaps matches TRBD1 (6 bases). The V end lost 7 bases, the J end lost 2 bases, and 15 bases lay between the germline ends. The CDR3 spans 15 residues. Germline assignment: CDR1 MDHEN and CDR2 SYDVKM. This chain's CDR3 is CASTMGGPGNQPQHF. The CDR3 DNA is TGTGCCAGCACAATGGGGGGGCCCGGCAATCAGCCCCAGCATTTT.

The V gene is TRBV6-1, the J gene TRBJ2-1; no reliable D call. V shed 1 base and J shed 7 bases, with 5 bases lying between them. The CDR3 extends over 12 amino acids. CDR1 is MNHNS, CDR2 SASEGT, per germline. CDR3: CASSEERNEQFF. DNA for the CDR3: TGTGCCAGCAGTGAAGAGAGGAATGAGCAGTTCTTC.

The chain couples TRBV27 to TRBJ2-1; D uncertain. This CDR3 has 12 amino acids. The germline V and J ends were trimmed by 4 bases and 12 bases, with 13 bases remaining between them. Germline V gene sequence: CDR1 MNHEY, CDR2 SMNVEV (reference sequence). CDR3 residues: CASSSQPNWQFF. Here the CDR3 DNA reads TGTGCCAGCAGTTCCCAACCTAATTGGCAGTTCTTC.

The chain employs TRBV7-2 and TRBJ1-4; weak D call: TRBD1 (5 bases). Germline CDR1 reads SGHTA; CDR2 reads FQGNSA. The CDR3 totals 14 residues. V lost 4 bases and J lost 8, with 14 bases in between. The CDR3 protein is CASSSAGIWEKLFF. The CDR3 DNA is TGTGCCAGCAGCTCTGCAGGGATTTGGGAAAAACTGTTTTTT.

The V gene is TRBV5-1, the J gene TRBJ2-2; 8 bases fit TRBD1. V shed 9 bases and J 5 bases; nucleotides not matched to a gene: 9. CDR1 SGHRS and CDR2 YFSETQ come from the germline V gene. The CDR3 extends over 14 amino acids. CDR3 sequence: CATTRQGQTGELFF. Written as DNA, the CDR3 is TGCGCCACCACACGACAGGGGCAAACCGGGGAGCTGTTTTTT.

The J gene is TRBJ2-1, the V gene TRBV11-2, with 7 bases fitting TRBD2. Germline CDR1 reads SGHAT; CDR2 reads FQNNGV. CDR3 size: 14 residues. V lost 1 base to trimming and J lost 8 bases; unmatched junction nucleotides: 5. CDR3 DNA: TGTGCCAGCAGCTTAGTCGTTCTAGCGGATGAGCAGTTCTTC. Translated, it gives CASSLVVLADEQFF.

This rearrangement joins TRBV27 to TRBJ2-1, with a weak D call TRBD2 (5 bases). The V end was cut by 2 bases, the J end by 6 bases, with 17 bases between. The germline V gene has CDR1 MNHEY and CDR2 SMNVEV (reference sequence). The length of the CDR3 is 16 residues. CDR3 in amino acids: CASSLQWSSSSNEQFF. The CDR3 DNA reads TGTGCCAGCAGTTTACAATGGTCTAGCTCCAGCAATGAGCAGTTCTTC.

This clone was observed a few times. The chain carries TRBV15 and TRBJ2-1; 11 bases are a match to TRBD2. There are 16 residues in the CDR3. Germline V gene lookup returns CDR1 LNHNV and CDR2 YYDKDF (reference sequence). J was trimmed by 8 bases and V by 0 bases; bases with no gene match: 6. The CDR3 DNA is TGTGCCACCAGCAGAGATGTAGCGGGAGGGCAACATGAGCAGTTCTTC. It codes for CATSRDVAGGQHEQFF. Complete variable domain (other parts from reference TRBV15 and TRBJ2-1): DAMVIQNPRYQVTQFGKPVTLSCSQTLNHNVMYWYQQKSSQAPKLLFHYYDKDFNNEADTPDNFQSRRPNTSFCFLDIRSPGLGDTAMYLCATSRDVAGGQHEQFFGPGTRLTVL.

In its sample, this clone was seen once. The chain couples TRBV10-1 to TRBJ1-4; the D is unclear. The CDR3 sequence is 15 residues long. V was cut by 3 bases and J by 6 bases, with 14 bases left in between. CDR1 is WNHNN and CDR2 is SYGVQD in the germline V gene (reference sequence). The CDR3 sequence: CASSDLRTRDEKLFF. In nucleotides, the CDR3 is TGCGCCAGCAGTGATCTCCGGACTCGCGATGAAAAACTGTTTTTT.

The V gene is TRBV10-3, the J gene TRBJ2-7; 10 bases align to TRBD1. Per the germline V gene, CDR1 is ENHRY and CDR2 is SYGVKD. The trim removed 6 bases at V and 2 bases at J, leaving 10 bases unmatched. The CDR3 covers 16 residues. The CDR3 reads CAIRGEGQGTAYEQYF. In nucleotides, the CDR3 is TGTGCCATCAGGGGGGAGGGACAGGGGACTGCCTACGAGCAGTACTTC.

The genes are TRBV2 and TRBJ1-1; 8 bases map to TRBD1. The CDR3 has 15 residues. From germline, CDR1 is SNHLY and CDR2 FYNNEI. With V trimmed by 3 bases and J by 1 base, 4 bases remained unmatched. CDR3 amino acids: CASSEETGANTEAFF. Written as DNA, the CDR3 is TGTGCCAGCAGTGAGGAGACAGGGGCGAACACTGAAGCTTTCTTT.

This clone was seen only a few times. The V and J genes are TRBV18 and TRBJ1-2; D gene uncertain. The germline V gene encodes CDR1 KGHSH and CDR2 LQKENI. The CDR3 has 13 residues. Trimming stripped 2 bases from V and 4 bases from J, with 8 bases between. The CDR3 coding sequence is TGTGCCAGCTCACCAAACTCCCGCTATGGCTACACCTTC. Translated, it gives CASSPNSRYGYTF.

The chain links TRBV28 to TRBJ2-1, with TRBD2 matching over 9 bases. From germline, CDR1 is MDHEN and CDR2 SYDVKM. Trimming removed 6 bases from V and 4 bases from J; junction bases left unmatched: 13. The length of the CDR3 is 17 residues. The CDR3 here is CASSQRKREVWYNEQFF. CDR3 DNA sequence: TGTGCCAGCAGCCAGAGGAAGCGGGAGGTATGGTACAATGAGCAGTTCTTC. The full variable domain, its missing parts supplied by reference TRBV28 and TRBJ2-1, is DVKVTQSSRYLVKRTGEKVFLECVQDMDHENMFWYRQDPGLGLRLIYFSYDVKMKEKGDIPEGYSVSREKKERFSLILESASTNQTSMYLCASSQRKREVWYNEQFFGPGTRLTVL.

This chain's CDR3 is CASSIGRSTDTQYF. DNA of the CDR3: TGTGCCAGTAGTATCGGCAGGAGCACAGATACGCAGTATTTT. The chain joins TRBV19 to TRBJ2-3; D is unresolved. CDR3 length: 14 amino acids. The V gene lost 3 bases and the J gene lost 0 bases, with 7 bases spanning the gap. CDR1 LNHDA and CDR2 SQIVND come from the germline V gene (reference sequence).

The V call is TRBV19, the J call TRBJ2-4; the match to TRBD1 covers 11 bases. CDR3 length: 14 residues. With 5 bases clipped from V and 8 bases from J, the junction kept 5 bases outside the gene matches. Germline V CDR1 and CDR2: LNHDA, SQIVND (reference sequence). CDR3 DNA: TGTGCCAGTAGTCCCCGGGACAGGGGGGACATTCAGTACTTC. Protein: CASSPRDRGDIQYF.

CDR3 protein: CASSVGVAGSYNEQFF. In DNA form, the CDR3 reads TGTGCCAGCAGCGTAGGAGTAGCGGGATCCTACAATGAGCAGTTCTTC. The chain uses TRBV9 and TRBJ2-1, with TRBD2 matching over 8 bases. Trimming took 0 bases from V and 1 from J; bases not matched to a gene: 3. Germline assignment: CDR1 SGDLS and CDR2 YYNGEE. The CDR3 totals 16 residues.

The chain is built from TRBV13 and TRBJ2-1; TRBD2 agrees at 10 bases. Trimming at V came to 2 bases and at J to 9 bases, leaving 13 bases not matched to a gene. Germline CDR1 is PRHDT and CDR2 is FYEKMQ (reference sequence). The CDR3 sequence is 17 residues long. The CDR3 DNA reads as TGTGCCAGCAGCTTACAACCTAGAGCGGGAGGGCACAGTGAGCAGTTCTTC. Protein sequence: CASSLQPRAGGHSEQFF.

J is TRBJ2-2 and V is TRBV10-1, with 14 bases lining up with TRBD2. The V segment lost 6 bases and the J segment 6 bases; nucleotides outside the gene matches: 9. The V gene's germline CDR1 is WNHNN and CDR2 SYGVQD (reference sequence). This CDR3 has 17 amino acids. The CDR3 sequence: CASSAGTSGSVAGELFF. The CDR3 DNA reads as TGCGCCAGCAGCGCCGGGACTAGCGGGAGTGTGGCCGGGGAGCTGTTTTTT.